What follows describes a single T cell receptor beta chain. What it recognizes is unknown. The germline gives CDR1 MNHEY, CDR2 SVGAGI. The ends were cut back, 5 bases at V and 1 base at J, with 12 bases in the middle. This CDR3 is built from 15 residues. Some clones are missing from TCRdb's copy, which holds only in-frame ones; the method was immunoSEQ multiplex PCR. The repertoire holds 80,000 to 100,000 clones, about nine tenths seen once, with about 0.3% in the top ten. Blood was sampled at baseline, cycle 4 day 1, and cycle 7 day 1. The data derive from a study of OX40 agonist ivuxolimab in advanced cancers. Study-level background: Head and neck, renal cell, melanoma or hepatocellular carcinoma were the cancers that dose-escalation patients had. The study, taken as a whole, reports: There were, on average, more expanded clones in CD8+ T cells than in CD4+.

This TCR was recovered from an adult with an advanced solid tumor such as melanoma, head and neck, liver or kidney cancer. The starting material was CD4+ or CD8+ T cells sorted from blood, obtained in a trial of the OX40 agonist ivuxolimab. The genes are TRBV6-5 and TRBJ1-5; D not certain. Here the CDR3 DNA reads TGTGCCAGCAGTCACCCCAGCCCGAGCAATCAGCCCCAGCATTTT. Amino acid sequence: CASSHPSPSNQPQHF.